Shown below are 10 T cell receptor beta chains from a single sample sequenced in a study of blood T cell repertoires in COVID-19 (dated by TCRdb to the early 2020s). The library came from the immunoSEQ multiplex PCR assay. As stored in TCRdb, this immuneACCESS dataset retains in-frame rearrangements with V and J assigned. A fraction of the clones does not appear; measured against another copy, unresolved V genes explain less than half of the discrepancy, and the remainder lacks a known reason. The sample table records 200,000 to 250,000 clones; 80% to 90% of these occur just once. The top ten clonotypes cover around 1.8% of the sample. The sample consisted of PBMCs or T cells enriched from blood (not recorded which). These TCRs come from a man aged 40-50 years who had recovered from COVID-19.

The chain is built from TRBV6-5 and TRBJ1-6, with D tentatively TRBD1 (5 bases). The CDR3 runs to 13 residues. Trimming left V 2 bases short and J 7 bases short, with 6 bases between. CDR1 is MNHEY and CDR2 is SVGAGI in the germline V gene. For the CDR3, the DNA is TGTGCCAGCAGTTACAGGGGAAATTCACCCCTCCACTTT. Translating gives CASSYRGNSPLHF.

The chain is built from TRBV6-2 or TRBV6-3 and TRBJ1-5; the D gene is possibly TRBD1 (6 bases). V gave up 2 bases and J gave up 7 bases, with 12 bases separating them. This CDR3 has 14 residues. Per germline, CDR1 MNHEY and CDR2 SVGEGT. The DNA for the CDR3 is TGTGCCAGCAGTTACCGGGGGGCTAGGCAGCCCCAGCATTTT. It yields the protein CASSYRGARQPQHF.

This clone was observed once. The V call is TRBV5-1, the J call TRBJ2-1; 11 bases agree with TRBD2. V shed 4 bases and J 9 bases; nucleotides not matched to a gene: 6. Germline-derived CDR1 and CDR2 are SGHRS and YFSETQ. CDR3 length: 14 residues. CDR3 protein: CASSGISGGAEQFF. In nucleotides, the CDR3 is TGCGCCAGCAGCGGGATTAGCGGGGGGGCTGAGCAGTTCTTC.

The chain employs TRBV10-3 and TRBJ1-3, with 8 bases that match TRBD1. After removal of 4 bases from V and 0 bases from J, the junction contained 2 bases not matched to a gene. This CDR3 comprises 15 residues. Germline assignment: CDR1 ENHRY and CDR2 SYGVKD. This chain's CDR3 is CAISGTGISGNTIYF. The CDR3, as DNA: TGTGCCATCAGTGGGACAGGGATCTCTGGAAACACCATATATTTT.

The chain employs TRBV11-2 and TRBJ2-7, with 12 bases that match TRBD2. V lost 4 bases to trimming and J lost 6 bases; unmatched junction nucleotides: 7. CDR3 length equals 15 residues. The germline V gene has CDR1 SGHAT and CDR2 FQNNGV. In DNA form, the CDR3 reads TGTGCCAGCAGCTCTAGCGGGGGGGCCTTAGTCGAGCAGTACTTC. Residues: CASSSSGGALVEQYF. Full variable domain (rest looked up from reference TRBV11-2 and TRBJ2-7): EAGVAQSPRYKIIEKRQSVAFWCNPISGHATLYWYQQILGQGPKLLIQFQNNGVVDDSQLPKDRFSAERLKGVDSTLKIQPAKLEDSAVYLCASSSSGGALVEQYFGPGTRLTVT.

The chain combines TRBV18 with TRBJ2-3, with 12 bases lining up with TRBD2. J was trimmed by 5 bases and V by 2 bases; bases with no gene match: 2. The CDR3 is 15 residues long. From germline, CDR1 is KGHSH and CDR2 LQKENI. CDR3: CASSPLTSGGDTQYF. CDR3 DNA sequence: TGTGCCAGCTCACCATTGACTAGCGGGGGAGATACGCAGTATTTT. The full variable domain, completed using reference TRBV18 and TRBJ2-3, is NAGVMQNPRHLVRRRGQEARLRCSPMKGHSHVYWYRQLPEEGLKFMVYLQKENIIDESGMPKERFSAEFPKEGPSILRIQQVVRGDSAAYFCASSPLTSGGDTQYFGPGTRLTVL.

The chain joins TRBV7-2 to TRBJ2-5, with TRBD1 matching 10 bases. The V gene end was trimmed by 0 bases and the J gene end by 5 bases; junction bases not matched to a gene: 9. CDR3 size: 17 residues. Germline loops: CDR1 SGHTA, CDR2 FQGNSA. DNA for the CDR3: TGTGCCAGCAGCTTAGCGTTCGGACAGGGGGGTCGGGAGACCCAGTACTTC. This gives the protein CASSLAFGQGGRETQYF.

The rearrangement joins TRBV6-2 or TRBV6-3 to TRBJ2-7; a possible D gene is TRBD1 (6 bases). CDR1 and CDR2 (germline): MNHEY, SVGEGT. This CDR3 has 13 amino acids. V was clipped by 2 bases and J by 10 bases, with 15 bases between them. The CDR3 here is CASSYLNTGRQYF. The CDR3 region has the DNA TGTGCCAGCAGTTACCTGAACACAGGGCGCCAGTACTTC.

The chain is built from TRBV7-2 and TRBJ2-7, with 11 bases fitting TRBD2. Looked up from germline, CDR1 is SGHTA and CDR2 is FQGNSA. The CDR3 loop spans 18 amino acids. V lost 1 base and J lost 0; bases outside the gene matches: 8. The CDR3 is CASSLGPSGRTLSYEQYF. The CDR3 region has the DNA TGTGCCAGCAGCTTAGGTCCTAGCGGGAGGACCCTCTCCTACGAGCAGTACTTC.

The V gene is TRBV2, the J gene TRBJ2-7; tentative D call: TRBD1 (5 bases). The germline V gene encodes CDR1 SNHLY and CDR2 FYNNEI. CDR3 length: 13 residues. The ends were cut back, 5 bases at V and 2 bases at J, with 10 bases in the middle. The CDR3 DNA follows: TGTGCCAGCAGTAGAGGACAAGCCTACGAGCAGTACTTC. It specifies CASSRGQAYEQYF.